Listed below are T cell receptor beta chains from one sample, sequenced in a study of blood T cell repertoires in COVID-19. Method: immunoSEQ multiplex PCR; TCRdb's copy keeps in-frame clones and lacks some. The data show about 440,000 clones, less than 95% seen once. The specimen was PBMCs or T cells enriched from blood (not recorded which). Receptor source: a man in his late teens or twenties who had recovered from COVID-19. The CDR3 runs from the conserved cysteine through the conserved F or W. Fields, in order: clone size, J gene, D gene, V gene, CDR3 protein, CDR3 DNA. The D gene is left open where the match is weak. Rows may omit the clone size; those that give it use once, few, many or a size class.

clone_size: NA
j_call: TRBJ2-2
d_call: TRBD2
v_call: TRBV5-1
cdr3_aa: CASSLAGGANTGELFF
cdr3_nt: TGCGCCAGCAGCTTGGCGGGGGGTGCGAACACCGGGGAGCTGTTTTTT

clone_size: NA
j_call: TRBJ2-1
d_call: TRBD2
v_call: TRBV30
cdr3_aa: CAWMSGAYNEQFF
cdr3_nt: TGTGCCTGGATGAGCGGGGCCTACAATGAGCAGTTCTTC

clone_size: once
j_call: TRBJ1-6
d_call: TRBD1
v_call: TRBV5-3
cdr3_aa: CARSQRPGQGAPLHF
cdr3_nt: TGTGCCAGAAGCCAGAGACCGGGACAGGGAGCACCCCTCCACTTT

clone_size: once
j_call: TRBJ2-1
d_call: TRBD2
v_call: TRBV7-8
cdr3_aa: CASSATSGIPYNEQFF
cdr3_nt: TGTGCCAGCAGCGCAACTAGCGGGATACCCTACAATGAGCAGTTCTTC

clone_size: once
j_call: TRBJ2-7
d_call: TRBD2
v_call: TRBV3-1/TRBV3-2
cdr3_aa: CASSQGLAGYEQYF
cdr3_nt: TGTGCCAGCAGCCAGGGACTAGCAGGCTACGAGCAGTACTTC

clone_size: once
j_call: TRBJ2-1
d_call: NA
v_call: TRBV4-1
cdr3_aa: CASSQAGGREQFF
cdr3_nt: TGCGCCAGCAGCCAAGCCGGGGGACGTGAGCAGTTCTTC

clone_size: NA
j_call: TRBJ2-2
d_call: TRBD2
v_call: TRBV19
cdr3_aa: CASRERGLTGELFF
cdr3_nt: TGTGCCAGTAGGGAGCGGGGACTGACCGGGGAGCTGTTTTTT

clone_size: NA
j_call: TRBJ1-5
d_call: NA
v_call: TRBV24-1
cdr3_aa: CATSEGGGAEQPQHF
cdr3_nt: TGTGCCACCAGTGAGGGTGGAGGGGCTGAGCAGCCCCAGCATTTT

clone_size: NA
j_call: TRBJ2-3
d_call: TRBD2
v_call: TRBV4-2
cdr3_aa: CASSQETSGRSGTQYF
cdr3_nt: TGTGCCAGCAGCCAAGAAACTAGCGGGAGAAGTGGTACGCAGTATTTT

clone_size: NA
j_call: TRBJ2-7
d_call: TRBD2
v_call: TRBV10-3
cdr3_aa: CAISSSSGIRYSYEQYF
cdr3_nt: TGTGCCATCAGCAGCTCTAGCGGAATAAGATACTCCTACGAGCAGTACTTC

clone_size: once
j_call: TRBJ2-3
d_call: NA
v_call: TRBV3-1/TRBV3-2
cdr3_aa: CASSQDPGGTDTQYF
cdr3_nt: TGTGCCAGCAGCCAAGATCCGGGGGGCACAGATACGCAGTATTTT

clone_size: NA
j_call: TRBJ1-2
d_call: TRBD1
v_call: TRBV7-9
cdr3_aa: CASSTDRIDGYTF
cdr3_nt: TGTGCCAGCAGCACGGACAGGATAGATGGCTACACCTTC

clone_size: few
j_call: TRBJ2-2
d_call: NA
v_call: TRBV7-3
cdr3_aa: CASSLRVTGELFF
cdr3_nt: TGTGCCAGCAGCTTACGGGTGACCGGGGAGCTGTTTTTT

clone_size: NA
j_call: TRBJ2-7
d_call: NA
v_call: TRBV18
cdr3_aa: CASSKDRTSSYEQYF
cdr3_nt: TGTGCCAGCTCAAAAGACAGGACAAGCTCCTACGAGCAGTACTTC

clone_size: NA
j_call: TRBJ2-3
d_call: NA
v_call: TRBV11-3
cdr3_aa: CASSSRRQVPDTQYF
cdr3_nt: TGTGCCAGCAGCTCCCGAAGACAGGTTCCAGATACGCAGTATTTT

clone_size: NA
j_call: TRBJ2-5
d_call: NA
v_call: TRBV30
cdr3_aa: CACHDVRERNF
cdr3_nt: TGTGCCTGCCACGATGTCCGGGAGAGGAACTTC

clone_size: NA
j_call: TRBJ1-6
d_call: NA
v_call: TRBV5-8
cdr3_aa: CASSVSGGKSPLHF
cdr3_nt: TGTGCCAGCAGCGTATCGGGGGGTAAATCACCCCTCCACTTT

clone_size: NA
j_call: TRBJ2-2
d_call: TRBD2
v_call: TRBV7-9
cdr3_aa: CASKVGLAGERTGELFF
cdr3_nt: TGTGCCAGCAAGGTAGGGCTAGCGGGAGAGCGTACCGGGGAGCTGTTTTTT

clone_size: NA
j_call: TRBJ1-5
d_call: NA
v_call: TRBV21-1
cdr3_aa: CATYRVGNQPQHF
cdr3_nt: TGTGCCACCTACAGGGTTGGCAATCAGCCCCAGCATTTT

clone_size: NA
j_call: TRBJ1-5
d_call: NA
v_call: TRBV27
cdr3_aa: CASSLSRVGQPQHF
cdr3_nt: TGTGCCAGCAGTTTAAGCAGGGTAGGACAGCCCCAGCATTTT

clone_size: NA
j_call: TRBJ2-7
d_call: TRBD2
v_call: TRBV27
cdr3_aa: CASSASAGGFYEQYF
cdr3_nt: TGTGCCAGCAGTGCCTCAGCGGGAGGTTTCTACGAGCAGTACTTC

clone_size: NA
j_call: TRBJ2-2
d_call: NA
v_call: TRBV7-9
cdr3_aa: CASSLGGWGTGELFF
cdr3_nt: TGTGCCAGCAGCTTAGGGGGCTGGGGCACCGGGGAGCTGTTTTTT

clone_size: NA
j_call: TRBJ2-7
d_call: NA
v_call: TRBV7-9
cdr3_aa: CASSPGQVYEQYF
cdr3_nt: TGTGCCAGCAGCCCGGGACAAGTCTACGAGCAGTACTTC

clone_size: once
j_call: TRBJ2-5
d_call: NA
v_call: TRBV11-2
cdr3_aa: CASSLIGWGEWETQYF
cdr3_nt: TGTGCCAGCAGCTTAATAGGCTGGGGCGAGTGGGAGACCCAGTACTTC

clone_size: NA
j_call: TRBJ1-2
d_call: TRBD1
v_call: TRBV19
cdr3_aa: CASSTTGDNYGYTF
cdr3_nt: TGTGCCAGTAGTACCACAGGGGATAACTATGGCTACACCTTC

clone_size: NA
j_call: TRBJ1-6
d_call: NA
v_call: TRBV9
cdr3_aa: CASSPDDSSLHF
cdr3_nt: TGTGCCAGCAGTCCTGACGACAGCTCCCTCCACTTT

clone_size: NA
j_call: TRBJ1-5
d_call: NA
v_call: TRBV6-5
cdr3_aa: CASSYSQGHQPQHF
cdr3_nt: TGTGCCAGCAGTTACTCCCAGGGGCATCAGCCCCAGCATTTT

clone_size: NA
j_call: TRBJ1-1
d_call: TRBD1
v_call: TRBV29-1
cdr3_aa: CSVSQGAYTEAFF
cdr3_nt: TGCAGCGTGTCACAGGGGGCTTACACTGAAGCTTTCTTT

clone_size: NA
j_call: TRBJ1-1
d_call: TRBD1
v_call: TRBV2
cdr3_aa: CASTPGQGYTEAFF
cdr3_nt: TGTGCCAGCACCCCGGGACAGGGTTACACTGAAGCTTTCTTT

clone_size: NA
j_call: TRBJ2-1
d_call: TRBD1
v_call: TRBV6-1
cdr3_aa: CASSEAQGAGYEQFF
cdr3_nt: TGTGCCAGCAGTGAAGCACAGGGGGCAGGCTATGAGCAGTTCTTC

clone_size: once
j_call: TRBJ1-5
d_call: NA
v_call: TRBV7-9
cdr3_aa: CASSSSTGTGNQPQHF
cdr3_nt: TGTGCCAGCAGCTCTTCGACCGGGACTGGCAATCAGCCCCAGCATTTT

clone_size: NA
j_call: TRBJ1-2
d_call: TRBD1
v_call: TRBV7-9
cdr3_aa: CASSLKLELRDRGFYGYTF
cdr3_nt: TGTGCCAGCAGCTTAAAGCTGGAGTTGAGGGACAGGGGGTTCTATGGCTACACCTTC

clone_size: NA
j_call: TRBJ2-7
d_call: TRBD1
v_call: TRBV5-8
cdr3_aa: CASSPDRGYEQYF
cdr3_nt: TGTGCCAGCAGCCCCGACAGGGGATACGAGCAGTACTTC

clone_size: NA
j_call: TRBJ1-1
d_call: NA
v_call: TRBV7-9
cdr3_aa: CASSQLEAFF
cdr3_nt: TGTGCCAGCAGCCAACTTGAAGCTTTCTTT

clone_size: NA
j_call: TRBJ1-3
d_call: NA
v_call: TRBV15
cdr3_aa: CATNGGPGNTIYF
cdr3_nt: TGTGCCACCAACGGGGGGCCTGGAAACACCATATATTTT

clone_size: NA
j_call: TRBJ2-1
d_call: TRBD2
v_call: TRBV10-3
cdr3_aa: CASSRLAGGYNEQFF
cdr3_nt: TGTGCCTCATCCCGACTAGCGGGAGGATACAATGAGCAGTTCTTC

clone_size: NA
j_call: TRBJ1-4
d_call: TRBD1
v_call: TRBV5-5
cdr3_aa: CASSSRQGANEKLFF
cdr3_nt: TGTGCCAGCAGCTCCCGACAGGGAGCTAATGAAAAACTGTTTTTT

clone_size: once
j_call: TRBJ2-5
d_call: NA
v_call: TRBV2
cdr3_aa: CASSEATGLWETQYF
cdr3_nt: TGTGCCAGCAGTGAAGCGACGGGACTGTGGGAGACCCAGTACTTC

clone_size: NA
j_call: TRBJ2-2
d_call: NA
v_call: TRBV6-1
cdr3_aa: CASSEVGAGATTGELFF
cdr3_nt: TGTGCCAGCAGTGAAGTGGGGGCAGGGGCGACCACCGGGGAGCTGTTTTTT

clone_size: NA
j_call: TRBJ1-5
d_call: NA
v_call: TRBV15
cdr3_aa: CATSRFKLTDKYSNQPQHF
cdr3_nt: TGTGCCACCAGCAGATTTAAACTCACGGACAAGTATAGCAATCAGCCCCAGCATTTT

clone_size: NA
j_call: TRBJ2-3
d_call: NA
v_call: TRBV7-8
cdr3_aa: CASSGAYTDTQYF
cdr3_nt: TGTGCCAGCAGCGGGGCCTACACAGATACGCAGTATTTT

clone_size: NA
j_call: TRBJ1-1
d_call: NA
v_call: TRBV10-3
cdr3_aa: CAISESRDEAFF
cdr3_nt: TGTGCCATCAGTGAGTCGAGAGATGAAGCTTTCTTT

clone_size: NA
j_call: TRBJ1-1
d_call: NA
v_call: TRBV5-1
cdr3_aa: CASSLARGGEAFF
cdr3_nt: TGCGCCAGCAGCTTGGCGAGGGGAGGGGAAGCTTTCTTT

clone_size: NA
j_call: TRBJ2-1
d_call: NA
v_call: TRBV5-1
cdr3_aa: CASSSLANLYNEQFF
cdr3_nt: TGCGCCAGCAGCTCGCTAGCGAATCTATACAATGAGCAGTTCTTC

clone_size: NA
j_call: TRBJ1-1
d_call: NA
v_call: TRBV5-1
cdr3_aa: CASSLNPGNTEAFF
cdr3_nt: TGCGCCAGCAGCTTGAATCCAGGGAACACTGAAGCTTTCTTT

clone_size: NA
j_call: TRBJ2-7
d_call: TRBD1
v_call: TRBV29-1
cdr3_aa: CSGGTGGSEQYF
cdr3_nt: TGCAGCGGAGGGACAGGGGGCAGCGAGCAGTACTTC

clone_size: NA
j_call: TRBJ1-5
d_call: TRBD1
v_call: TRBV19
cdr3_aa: CASSNSGGNNQPQHF
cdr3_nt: TGTGCCAGTAGTAACTCAGGGGGCAACAATCAGCCCCAGCATTTT

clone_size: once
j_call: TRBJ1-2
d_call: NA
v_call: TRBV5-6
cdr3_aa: CASSLSRVGYGYTF
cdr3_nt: TGTGCCAGCAGCTTGTCTCGGGTTGGCTATGGCTACACCTTC

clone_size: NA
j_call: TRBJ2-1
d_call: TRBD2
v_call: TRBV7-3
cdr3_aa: CASSLSGGYNEQFF
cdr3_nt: TGTGCCAGCAGCTTAAGCGGGGGGTACAATGAGCAGTTCTTC